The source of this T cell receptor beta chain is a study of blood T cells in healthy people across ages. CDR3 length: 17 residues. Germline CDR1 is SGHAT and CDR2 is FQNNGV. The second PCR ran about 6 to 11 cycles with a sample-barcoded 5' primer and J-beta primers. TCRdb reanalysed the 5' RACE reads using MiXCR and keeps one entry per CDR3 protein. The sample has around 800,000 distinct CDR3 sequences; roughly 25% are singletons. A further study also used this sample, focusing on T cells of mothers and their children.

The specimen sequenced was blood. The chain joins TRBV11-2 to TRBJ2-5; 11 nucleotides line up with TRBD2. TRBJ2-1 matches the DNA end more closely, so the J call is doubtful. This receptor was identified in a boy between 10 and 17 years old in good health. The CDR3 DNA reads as TGTGCCAGCAGCTTAGCCCCTCGGCTAGCGGGGGGCAATGAGCAGTTCTTC. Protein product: CASSLAPRLAGGNEQFF.